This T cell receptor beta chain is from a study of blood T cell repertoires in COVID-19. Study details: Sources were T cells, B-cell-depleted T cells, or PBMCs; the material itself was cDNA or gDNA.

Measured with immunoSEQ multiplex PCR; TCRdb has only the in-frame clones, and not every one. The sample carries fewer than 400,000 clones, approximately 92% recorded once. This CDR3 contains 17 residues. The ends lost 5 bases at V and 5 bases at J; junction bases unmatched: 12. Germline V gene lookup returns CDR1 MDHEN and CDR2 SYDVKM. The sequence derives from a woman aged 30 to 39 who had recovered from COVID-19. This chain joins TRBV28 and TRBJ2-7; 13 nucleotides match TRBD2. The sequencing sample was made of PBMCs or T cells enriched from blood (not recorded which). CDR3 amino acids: CASSGRALAGGPHEQYF. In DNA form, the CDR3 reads TGTGCCAGCAGTGGGAGGGCACTAGCGGGAGGGCCTCACGAGCAGTACTTC.